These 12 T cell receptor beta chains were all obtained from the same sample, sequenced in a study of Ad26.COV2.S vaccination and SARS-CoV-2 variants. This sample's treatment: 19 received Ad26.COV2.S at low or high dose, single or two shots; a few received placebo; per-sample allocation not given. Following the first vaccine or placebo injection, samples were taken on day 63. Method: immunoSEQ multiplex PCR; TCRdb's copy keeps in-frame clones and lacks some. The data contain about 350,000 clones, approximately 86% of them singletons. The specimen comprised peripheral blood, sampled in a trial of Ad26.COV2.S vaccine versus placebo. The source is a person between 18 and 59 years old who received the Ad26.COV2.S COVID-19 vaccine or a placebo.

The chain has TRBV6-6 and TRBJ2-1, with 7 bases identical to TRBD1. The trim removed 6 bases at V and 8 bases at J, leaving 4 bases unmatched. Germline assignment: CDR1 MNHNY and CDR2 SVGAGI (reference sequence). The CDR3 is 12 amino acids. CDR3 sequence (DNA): TGTGCCAGCAGCACAGGGGTGGATGAGCAGTTCTTC. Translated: CASSTGVDEQFF.

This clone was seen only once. This CDR3 reads CASSDRAWNTEAFF. For the CDR3, the DNA is TGTGCCAGCAGCGACCGGGCCTGGAACACTGAAGCTTTCTTT. This chain links TRBV13 with TRBJ1-1; D unclear. Trimming pared 5 bases from V and 1 base from J, leaving 11 bases between. This CDR3 spans 14 amino acids. CDR1 and CDR2 (germline): PRHDT, FYEKMQ (reference sequence).

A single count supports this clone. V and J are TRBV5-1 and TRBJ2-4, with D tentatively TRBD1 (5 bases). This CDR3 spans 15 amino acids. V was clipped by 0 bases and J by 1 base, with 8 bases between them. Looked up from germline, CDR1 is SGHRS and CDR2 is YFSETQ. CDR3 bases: TGCGCCAGCAGCTTGGAGGGGTTCGCCAAAAACATTCAGTACTTC. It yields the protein CASSLEGFAKNIQYF. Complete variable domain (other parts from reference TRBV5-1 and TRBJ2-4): KAGVTQTPRYLIKTRGQQVTLSCSPISGHRSVSWYQQTPGQGLQFLFEYFSETQRNKGNFPGRFSGRQFSNSRSEMNVSTLELGDSALYLCASSLEGFAKNIQYFGAGTRLSVL.

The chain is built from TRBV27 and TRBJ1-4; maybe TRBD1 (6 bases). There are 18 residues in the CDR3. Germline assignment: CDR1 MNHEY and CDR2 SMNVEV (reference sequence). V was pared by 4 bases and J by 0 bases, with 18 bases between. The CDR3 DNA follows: TGTGCCAGCAGTTACCGCCGGACAGCTGCTTCAACTAATGAAAAACTGTTTTTT. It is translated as CASSYRRTAASTNEKLFF.

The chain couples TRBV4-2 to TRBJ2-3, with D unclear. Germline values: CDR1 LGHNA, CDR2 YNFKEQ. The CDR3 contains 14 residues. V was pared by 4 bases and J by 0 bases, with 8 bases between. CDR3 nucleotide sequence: TGTGCCAGCAGCCCTGTGGGGAGCACAGATACGCAGTATTTT. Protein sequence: CASSPVGSTDTQYF.

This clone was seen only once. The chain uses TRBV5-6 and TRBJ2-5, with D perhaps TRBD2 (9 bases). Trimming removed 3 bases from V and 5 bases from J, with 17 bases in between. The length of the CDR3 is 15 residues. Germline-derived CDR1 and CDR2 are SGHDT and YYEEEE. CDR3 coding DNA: TGTGCCAGCAGCTGGGGACAGGCGGGAGGGGAGACCCAGTACTTC. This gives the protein CASSWGQAGGETQYF.

The CDR3 DNA reads TGCGCCAGCAGCTCACTAGCGGGAGTCGAGCAGTACTTC. Translated, it gives CASSSLAGVEQYF. This rearrangement joins TRBV5-1 to TRBJ2-7; 11 positions agree with TRBD2. V was clipped by 3 bases and J by 6 bases; unmatched bases: 2. Germline CDR1 SGHRS, CDR2 YFSETQ. The CDR3 spans 13 residues.

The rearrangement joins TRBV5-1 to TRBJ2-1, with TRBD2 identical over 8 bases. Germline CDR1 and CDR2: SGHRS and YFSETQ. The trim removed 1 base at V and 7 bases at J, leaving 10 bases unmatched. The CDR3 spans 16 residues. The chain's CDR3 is CASSLLLTSGENEQFF. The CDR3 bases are TGCGCCAGCAGCTTGCTTCTTACTAGCGGTGAAAATGAGCAGTTCTTC. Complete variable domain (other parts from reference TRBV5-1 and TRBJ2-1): KAGVTQTPRYLIKTRGQQVTLSCSPISGHRSVSWYQQTPGQGLQFLFEYFSETQRNKGNFPGRFSGRQFSNSRSEMNVSTLELGDSALYLCASSLLLTSGENEQFFGPGTRLTVL.

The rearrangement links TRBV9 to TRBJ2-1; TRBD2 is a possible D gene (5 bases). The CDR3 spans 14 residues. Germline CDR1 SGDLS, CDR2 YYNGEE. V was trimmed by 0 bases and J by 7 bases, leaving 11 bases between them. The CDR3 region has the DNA TGTGCCAGCAGCGTAGGACTTTCGGGGAATGAGCAGTTCTTC. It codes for CASSVGLSGNEQFF.

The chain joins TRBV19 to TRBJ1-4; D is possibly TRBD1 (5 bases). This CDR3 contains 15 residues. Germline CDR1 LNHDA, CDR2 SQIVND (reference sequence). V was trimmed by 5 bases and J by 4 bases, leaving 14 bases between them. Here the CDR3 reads CASSLGRQYNEKLFF. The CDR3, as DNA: TGTGCCAGTAGTTTGGGGCGACAGTATAATGAAAAACTGTTTTTT.

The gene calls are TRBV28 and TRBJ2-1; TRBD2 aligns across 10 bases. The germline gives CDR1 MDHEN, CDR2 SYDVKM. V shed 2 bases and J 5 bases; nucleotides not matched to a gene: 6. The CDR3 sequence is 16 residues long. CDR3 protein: CASSLRGLAGDNEQFF. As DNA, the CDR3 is TGTGCCAGCAGTTTAAGAGGCCTAGCGGGGGACAATGAGCAGTTCTTC.

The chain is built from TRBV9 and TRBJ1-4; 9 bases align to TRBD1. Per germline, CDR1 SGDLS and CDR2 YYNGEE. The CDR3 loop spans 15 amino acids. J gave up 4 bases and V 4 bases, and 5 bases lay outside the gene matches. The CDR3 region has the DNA TGTGCCAGCAGCCCTCGACAGGGGGGTAATGAAAAACTGTTTTTT. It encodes CASSPRQGGNEKLFF.